This T cell receptor (beta chain) was retrieved from a study of T cell responses to AZD1222 COVID-19 vaccine. Here immunoSEQ multiplex PCR was the method, and the copy in TCRdb shows in-frame clones only, minus some. Here the sample spans some 110,000 clones, roughly 92% being singletons. V lost 6 bases and J lost 4; bases outside the gene matches: 4. Germline V gene data show CDR1 as MNHEY and CDR2 as SVGEGT. The CDR3 consists of 15 residues. The rearrangement uses TRBV6-2 or TRBV6-3 and TRBJ2-5; 14 positions match TRBD2. The sequencing here drew on peripheral blood, taken on day 0 of AZD1222 vaccination. This clonotype was obtained from an adult in good health. The CDR3 reads CASSRGLAGGETQYF. The CDR3, as DNA: TGTGCCAGCAGCCGCGGACTAGCGGGGGGAGAGACCCAGTACTTC.